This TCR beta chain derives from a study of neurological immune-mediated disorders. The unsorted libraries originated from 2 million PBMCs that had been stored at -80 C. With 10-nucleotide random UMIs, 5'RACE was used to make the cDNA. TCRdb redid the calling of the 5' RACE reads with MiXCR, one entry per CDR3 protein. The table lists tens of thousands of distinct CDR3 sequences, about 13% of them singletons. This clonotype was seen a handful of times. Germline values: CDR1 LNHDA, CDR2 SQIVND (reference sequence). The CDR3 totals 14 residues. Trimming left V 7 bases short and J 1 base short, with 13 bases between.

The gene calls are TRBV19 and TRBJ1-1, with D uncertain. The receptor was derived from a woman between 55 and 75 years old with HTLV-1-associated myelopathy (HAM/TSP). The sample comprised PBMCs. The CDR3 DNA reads TGTGCCAGTAATTACGGAGAAGCGAACACTGAAGCTTTCTTT. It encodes CASNYGEANTEAFF.